This T cell receptor beta chain emerged from a study of shared clonotypes between healthy human individuals. For sorted subsets, about 190 ng DNA per replicate equaled tens of thousands of T cell genomes. Measured with immunoSEQ multiplex PCR; TCRdb has only the in-frame clones, and not every one. The sample shows some 2,100,000 clones, around 95% of them seen only once. Looked up from germline, CDR1 is SGHTA and CDR2 is FQGNSA. This CDR3 comprises 18 residues. Deletions cut 0 bases from V and 5 bases from J, with 22 bases between. Sequenced material: naive CD4+ T cells sorted from blood. Subset described: CD45RA+ positively selected. This sequence was found in a man aged 18 to 35 in good health. The chain employs TRBV7-2 and TRBJ2-5, with D perhaps matching TRBD2 (6 bases). The CDR3 bases are TGTGCCAGCAGCTTAGCGCAGTGGGGGGAATATATTCGTGAGACCCAGTACTTC. Protein sequence: CASSLAQWGEYIRETQYF.